This T cell receptor beta chain was profiled in a study of response to subunit inactivated influenza vaccine. TCRdb re-derived calls from the RT-PCR reads in MiXCR, one entry per CDR3 protein. The sample has 300,000 to 350,000 distinct CDR3 sequences, approximately 23% seen once. In its sample, this clonotype was seen many times. Sequenced here: PBMCs from blood, sampled approximately 22 months after vaccination. The receptor comes from a man between 50 and 69 years old who received an inactivated influenza vaccine.

CDR3 region: CASSSLGLPDNEQFF. The DNA of the CDR3 is TGTGCCAGCAGCTCATTGGGACTACCCGACAATGAGCAGTTCTTC. This rearrangement joins TRBV5-4 to TRBJ2-1; 7 bases map to TRBD2. The CDR3 has 15 amino acids. Germline V gene data show CDR1 as SGHNT and CDR2 as YYREEE (reference sequence). Germline trimming cut 3 bases from V and 5 bases from J; bases unmatched to any gene: 8.